Listed below are T cell receptor beta chains from one sample, sequenced in a study of cytomegalovirus exposure and HLA in healthy donors. The table came from immunoSEQ multiplex PCR; TCRdb's copy has only in-frame clones and leaves some out. This table has roughly 130,000 clones, about four fifths appearing once. Source material: PBMCs. These TCRs come from a female donor in good health and CMV-seronegative. CDR3s include the opening cysteine and the closing phenylalanine or tryptophan. D genes are given only for firm matches. Clone size appears in some rows only: once, few, many, or a class for an expanded clone.

-	TRBJ1-6	TRBV28	-	TGTGCCAGCAGTTTGCCGGGCTCCTATAATTCACCCCTCCACTTT	CASSLPGSYNSPLHF
-	TRBJ1-4	TRBV2	-	TGTGCCAGCACCCCGGGTCCGGCTAATGAAAAACTGTTTTTT	CASTPGPANEKLFF
-	TRBJ2-7	TRBV4-3	-	TGCGCCAGCAGCCAAGATCGGAGTAGGCTCTACGAGCAGTACTTC	CASSQDRSRLYEQYF
-	TRBJ2-6	TRBV9	TRBD2	TGTGCCAGCAGCCGGGGCCTCGCGGGGGTCTCTGGGGCCAACGTCCTGACTTTC	CASSRGLAGVSGANVLTF
many	TRBJ2-5	TRBV5-1	-	TGCGCCAGCAGGGTGGCTGGGCTAGCGGAGACCCAGTACTTC	CASRVAGLAETQYF
-	TRBJ1-2	TRBV5-4	TRBD1	TGTGCCAGCAGCTTGGTACAGGGGAGAGGCTACACCTTC	CASSLVQGRGYTF
-	TRBJ1-1	TRBV28	-	TGTGCCAGCAGTTCCGTTGGTCGCGCGGACACTGAAGCTTTCTTT	CASSSVGRADTEAFF
-	TRBJ2-3	TRBV7-8	-	TGTGCCAGCAGCTACGGGGGGCGGACCCCGTATTTT	CASSYGGRTPYF
-	TRBJ1-6	TRBV18	TRBD1	TGTGCCAGCTCACCGGAGACAGGGGGGTATAATTCACCCCTCCACTTT	CASSPETGGYNSPLHF
once	TRBJ2-5	TRBV7-7	-	TGTGCTAGCAGCTTCAGGAGGGATAGAGGAGAGACCCAGTACTTC	CASSFRRDRGETQYF
-	TRBJ2-7	TRBV5-1	TRBD1	TGCGCCAGCAGCTTGGGGGACAGGGCTGGCGAGCAGTACTTC	CASSLGDRAGEQYF
-	TRBJ1-5	TRBV6-1	-	TGTGCCAGCCAGGGAACTCAGCCCCAGCATTTT	CASQGTQPQHF
-	TRBJ2-5	TRBV15	-	TGTGCCACCAGCAGAGACAAGTGGGGCAATGAAGAGACCCAGTACTTC	CATSRDKWGNEETQYF
few	TRBJ1-4	TRBV5-4	-	TGTGCCAGCAGCGCGACAGTACTGACGGAAAAACTGTTTTTT	CASSATVLTEKLFF
few	TRBJ2-2	TRBV27	-	TGTGCCAGCCCCAGGGGCCCCGGGGAGCTGTTTTTT	CASPRGPGELFF
few	TRBJ2-4	TRBV7-9	-	TGTGCCAGCAGCTTGGGGCAGTCCTCAAACATTCAGTACTTC	CASSLGQSSNIQYF